This paragraph covers one T cell receptor beta chain sequence. Healthy donors of bone marrow made up the group. Nobody recorded the CMV serostatus of this donor. The source of the sample is a study of cytomegalovirus exposure and HLA in healthy donors. Losses at the gene ends were 5 bases for V and 3 bases for J; bases not matched to a gene: 8. In germline, CDR1 is SGHTA, CDR2 FQGNSA. CDR3 length: 16 residues. PCR employed 60 Vbeta and 13 Jbeta primers. This table comes from immunoSEQ multiplex PCR, and its TCRdb copy is limited to in-frame clones, with some not included. The sample carries around 50,000 clones, approximately 52% recorded once.

This TCR derives from a human donor in good health. The sequenced sample was PBMCs. The J gene is TRBJ1-2, the V gene TRBV7-2, with 11 bases fitting TRBD1. The CDR3 sequence: CASSPGTGGFYYGYTF. CDR3 DNA sequence: TGTGCCAGCAGCCCCGGGACAGGGGGATTCTACTATGGCTACACCTTC.